This is a list of T cell receptor beta chains from one sample in a study of blood T cell repertoires in COVID-19. Some clones are missing from TCRdb's copy, which holds only in-frame ones; the method was immunoSEQ multiplex PCR. The sample includes just over 150,000 clones, 75% to 90% of them seen just once. The sample consisted of peripheral blood. The receptors shown here come from a woman between 70 and 85 years old with acute or convalescent COVID-19. CDR3s include the opening cysteine and the closing phenylalanine or tryptophan. D genes are given only for firm matches. The size of a clone is reported for some rows only, either as once, few or many, or as a class for expanded clones.

d_call	clone_size	v_call	j_call	cdr3_nt	cdr3_aa
TRBD1	NA	TRBV6-5	TRBJ2-4	TGTGCCAGCAGCCCCTCGGCAGGGGGCAACATTCAGTACTTC	CASSPSAGGNIQYF
TRBD1	NA	TRBV6-6	TRBJ2-2	TGTGCCAGCAGTTGGACAGGGGGCGGGGAGCTGTTTTTT	CASSWTGGGELFF
TRBD2	few	TRBV19	TRBJ2-1	TGTGCCAGTAGTTTTGCGGGGGGTTACAATGAGCAGTTCTTC	CASSFAGGYNEQFF
NA	NA	TRBV6-2/TRBV6-3	TRBJ1-2	TGTGCCAGCAGTACCGGCGCTGGGACAAGGACCACCGGCTACACCTTC	CASSTGAGTRTTGYTF
NA	NA	TRBV18	TRBJ2-5	TGTGCCAGCTCCCTAAACTATAAAGAGACCCAGTACTTC	CASSLNYKETQYF
TRBD2	NA	TRBV28	TRBJ2-5	TGTGCCAGCAGTTTGCGAGGACTAGCGGGGGGACAAGAGACCCAGTACTTC	CASSLRGLAGGQETQYF
NA	NA	TRBV4-1	TRBJ1-6	TGCGCCAGCAGCCTAGGGGGACCCGGGGATAATTCACCCCTCCACTTT	CASSLGGPGDNSPLHF
NA	NA	TRBV5-1	TRBJ1-4	TGCGCCAGCAGCTTGCTCGGGGATGCTAATGAAAAACTGTTTTTT	CASSLLGDANEKLFF
TRBD1	NA	TRBV5-1	TRBJ1-1	TGCGCCAGCAGCTTGGATGGACAGGACCGCCCGGCTTTCTTT	CASSLDGQDRPAFF
TRBD1	NA	TRBV4-3	TRBJ2-7	TGCGCCAGCAGCCGGAGACAGGGGACTTCCTACGAGCAGTACTTC	CASSRRQGTSYEQYF
TRBD1	NA	TRBV19	TRBJ1-2	TGTGCCAGTAGTATTACAGGGGGAAACTATGGCTACACCTTC	CASSITGGNYGYTF
TRBD2	once	TRBV7-2	TRBJ2-3	TGTGCCAGCCGCCCGGCGGGGGGGCTTAGAGATACGCAGTATTTT	CASRPAGGLRDTQYF
NA	NA	TRBV11-3	TRBJ1-3	NA	CASSFGQGNTIYF
TRBD1	few	TRBV19	TRBJ1-5	TGTGCCAGTAGACAGGGGAAGGAGGGACAGCCCCAGCATTTT	CASRQGKEGQPQHF
NA	NA	TRBV7-2	TRBJ1-1	TGTGCCAGCAGCTCAACAGGGACGAACACTGAAGCTTTCTTT	CASSSTGTNTEAFF
NA	NA	TRBV30	TRBJ2-5	TGTGCCTGGAATAGACAGGGACTTGGGACCCAGTACTTC	CAWNRQGLGTQYF
TRBD2	NA	TRBV5-1	TRBJ2-1	TGCGCCAGCAGCTTGGACGGGACTACCCTCAATGAGCAGTTCTTC	CASSLDGTTLNEQFF
TRBD1	NA	TRBV9	TRBJ1-2	TGTGCCAGCAGCCCCGGGACAGGGAGTAACTATGGCTACACCTTC	CASSPGTGSNYGYTF
NA	NA	TRBV27	TRBJ1-5	TGTGCCAGCAGCCTGCTCGGGGGAAGTAGCAATCAGCCCCAGCATTTT	CASSLLGGSSNQPQHF
TRBD1	NA	TRBV5-1	TRBJ1-5	TGCGCCAGTCGACAGGGGGCCCAGAGAAATCAGCCCCAGCATTTT	CASRQGAQRNQPQHF